The clone carrying this TCR beta chain was seen ten or more times. As yet, its antigen is unknown. This entry comes from a study of T-cell reconstitution after alpha-beta-depleted transplantation in children. This sample's TCRbeta library carried unique molecular identifier barcodes. MiXCR was run by TCRdb on the PCR reads, yielding one entry per CDR3 protein. This sample has roughly 70,000 distinct CDR3 sequences; roughly 4.4% occur once, and the top ten carry about 20%. The V end lost 0 bases, the J end lost 3 bases, and 17 bases lay between the germline ends. Germline CDR1 and CDR2: SGHTA and FQGNSA. The length of the CDR3 is 17 residues. Study-wide results and caveats: After transplant, high TCRbeta diversity at day 60 in some patients arose from surviving recipient T cells and thymic progenitors.

This clonotype was sampled from a boy less than two years old who had a stem cell transplant for acute myeloid leukemia, so the T cells may come from the graft donor. The sample consisted of PBMCs, mostly from graft donor cells, taken 180 days after TCRalphabeta/CD19-depleted stem cell transplant. J is TRBJ1-2 and V is TRBV7-2, with a tentative D call TRBD1 (5 bases). The DNA of the CDR3 is TGTGCCAGCAGCTTAGCGGAACGGGGGTTCTGGCACTATGGCTACACCTTC. Translation: CASSLAERGFWHYGYTF.